The sequence of this T cell receptor beta chain was determined in a study of regulatory T cells in long-lasting Graves disease. The sample's time point: newly diagnosed GD, antithyroid drugs for less than 3 months. Extracted PBMC RNA gave rise to the TCR library. This clonotype was counted between two and nine times. According to the study, TCR beta libraries were built with iRepertoire HTBI primers and CDR3-region Arm-PCR. A single record per CDR3 protein comes from TCRdb applying MiXCR to the multiplex PCR reads. The profile shows over 450,000 distinct CDR3 sequences, around 11% of them singletons. CDR1 and CDR2 from the germline V gene are LGHNA and YNFKEQ. V was clipped by 2 bases and J by 1 base, with 14 bases between them. CDR3 length equals 16 residues. The sample also formed part of further work on T cells in Graves' hyperthyroidism and ophthalmopathy. Per that paper: The hyperthyroidism patients had all been newly diagnosed, and their disease duration was under 2 months. Their ages ranged from 18 to 65 years.

The chain couples TRBV4-2 to TRBJ1-1; D is possibly TRBD1 (5 bases). The clonotype was recovered from a woman in her twenties or thirties with Graves disease. The sequences come from peripheral blood mononuclear cells (PBMCs), collected at new diagnosis, from a patient treated with antithyroid drugs. The CDR3 nucleotides read TGTGCCAGCAGCCAAATATCCGGGACGGGGAACACTGAAGCTTTCTTT. Translation: CASSQISGTGNTEAFF.